The T cell receptor beta chain described here comes from a study of T cells after yellow fever vaccination. Template switching by 5'RACE produced TCR cDNA, adding a universal primer site and UMIs. TCRdb recomputed calls from the 5' RACE reads with MiXCR, one row per CDR3 protein. The profile shows about 160,000 distinct CDR3 sequences, 5.5% to 7.5% of them singletons. Germline V gene sequence: CDR1 SGHNT, CDR2 YENEEA. V dropped 5 bases and J dropped 8; count of bases not matched to a gene: 9. This CDR3 spans 14 amino acids. Broader study findings: Contamination of FACS-sorted repertoires by abundant clonotypes from the bulk population could occur. Reappearance after the booster was observed for most primary-vaccination clones (about 96% CD4, over 70% CD8). Compared with primary, the secondary response was weaker and peaked at day 5, not 15.

At least ten counts were recorded for this clonotype. Antigen unknown. This clonotype was obtained from a man in his late teens or twenties who received the YFV17D yellow fever vaccine. The sequencing here drew on CD4+ T cells sorted from PBMCs, taken 4 to 6 days after the first yellow fever vaccination. The genes are TRBV11-3 and TRBJ2-1, with TRBD1 matching 7 bases. CDR3 in amino acids: CASSPETGFYEQFF. The CDR3 DNA sequence: TGTGCCAGCAGCCCCGAGACAGGGTTTTATGAGCAGTTCTTC.